Listed below are T cell receptor beta chains from one sample, sequenced in a study of cytomegalovirus exposure and HLA in healthy donors. Assay: immunoSEQ multiplex PCR; the TCRdb copy retains only in-frame clones and omits some. This sample yields approximately 150,000 clones, of which around four fifths are seen a single time; 2.5% to 3.5% belongs to the top ten. The specimen was PBMCs. These receptors were obtained from a female donor in good health and CMV-seronegative. Each CDR3 is given with its conserved first and last residue. Each record gives: D gene, V gene, J gene, clone size, CDR3 DNA, CDR3 protein. The D gene is left open where the match is weak. The size field is filled for only some rows; it gives once, few, many or a size class.

>.|TRBV21-1|TRBJ2-7|.
TGTGCCAGCAGCAAAAAGAGGGCCGGCAGGACCTACGGGCAGTACTTC
CASSKKRAGRTYGQYF
>TRBD1|TRBV2|TRBJ2-7|.
TGTGCCAGCAGCTCCGGGACAGGGCGAAAGGGGTACTTC
CASSSGTGRKGYF
>.|TRBV27|TRBJ2-7|.
TGTGCCACCCTCCATCCGGCGGGTGGCTCCTACGAGCAGTACTTC
CATLHPAGGSYEQYF
>TRBD1|TRBV19|TRBJ1-2|.
TGTGCCAGTAGTACTCAAACTTGGGGGACAGGGTATGGCTACACCTTC
CASSTQTWGTGYGYTF
>.|TRBV30|TRBJ1-4|.
TGTGCCTGGAGTGACGACAGGTTACGACTGTTTTTT
CAWSDDRLRLFF
>.|TRBV7-9|TRBJ2-7|.
TGTGCCAGCAGCCGAGACAGTTTAGAGCAGTACTTC
CASSRDSLEQYF
>TRBD1|TRBV27|TRBJ2-7|.
TGTGCCAGTAGGACAGGGACTTCCTACGAGCAGTACTTC
CASRTGTSYEQYF
>.|TRBV19|TRBJ2-1|.
TGTGCCAGTAGTATTGCAGGAATGGAGTCTGAGAGACAGGCTCCGTTCTTC
CASSIAGMESERQAPFF
>.|TRBV7-2|TRBJ1-6|.
TGTGCCAGCAGCTTAGGATCGGGTAAAATCCAGAATTCACCCCTCCACTTT
CASSLGSGKIQNSPLHF
>.|TRBV2|TRBJ2-7|.
TGTGCCAGCATGGACAGAAAAACAGGGGAGCAGTACTTC
CASMDRKTGEQYF
>.|TRBV6-5|TRBJ1-2|.
TGTGCCAGCAGTGGCGCCCTAGGCTATGGCTACACCTTC
CASSGALGYGYTF
>.|TRBV6-5|TRBJ1-3|.
TGTGCCAGCAGTGATGGAGTTTCTGGAAACACCATATATTTT
CASSDGVSGNTIYF
>.|TRBV7-9|TRBJ2-7|.
TGTGCCAGCAGCCCAGGCAGCTGGGGCCCTCCGTACTTC
CASSPGSWGPPYF
>TRBD2|TRBV5-1|TRBJ2-1|.
TGCGCCAGCAGCTTGGAACTAGCGGGAGGGCTCGATGAGCAGTTCTTC
CASSLELAGGLDEQFF
>TRBD1|TRBV7-9|TRBJ1-3|.
TGTGCCAGCAGCAGGGAGGACAGGCGCTCTGGAAACACCATATATTTT
CASSREDRRSGNTIYF
>TRBD1|TRBV27|TRBJ1-1|.
TGTGCCAGCACCTCTGGACAGGGCCCAACTGAAGCTTTCTTT
CASTSGQGPTEAFF
>TRBD1|TRBV2|TRBJ2-3|.
TGTGCCAGCTGGGACAGGGGGACAGATACGCAGTATTTT
CASWDRGTDTQYF
>.|TRBV5-1|TRBJ1-1|.
TGCGCCAGCAGCTTCATATCACAGGGCGGCGCTGAAGCTTTCTTT
CASSFISQGGAEAFF
>.|TRBV6-5|TRBJ1-3|.
TGTGCCAGCAGGCACACAGGCGAATCTGGAAACACCATATATTTT
CASRHTGESGNTIYF
>.|TRBV29-1|TRBJ2-5|.
TGCAGCGTTGATCCTGAGACCCAGTACTTC
CSVDPETQYF
>.|TRBV5-6|TRBJ1-6|.
TGTGCCAGCAGCTTGGCGACGGGTATGCGTAATTCACCCCTCCACTTT
CASSLATGMRNSPLHF
>.|TRBV5-1|TRBJ1-4|few
TGCGCCAGCAGCGTTGACAGGTTCCCTAATGAAAAACTGTTTTTT
CASSVDRFPNEKLFF